The present T cell receptor beta chain was sequenced within a study of blood T cell repertoires in COVID-19. Across the study: Samples representing acute and convalescent COVID-19 were sourced from the United States, Italy and Spain.

Each exposed participant met a COVID-19 case in the 2 weeks preceding study entry. Some clones are missing from TCRdb's copy, which holds only in-frame ones; the method was immunoSEQ multiplex PCR. The sample has fewer than 250,000 clones, around 90% seen once. The CDR3 covers 14 residues. Germline V CDR1 and CDR2: DFQATT, SNEGSKA (reference sequence). V shed 3 bases, J shed 4 bases, and the junction held 9 bases outside the gene matches. The sequence derives from a man aged 25 to 45 who had been exposed to COVID-19. The rearrangement links TRBV20-1 to TRBJ2-7; 7 bases are shared with TRBD1. The sequencing input was PBMCs or T cells enriched from blood (not recorded which). The CDR3, as DNA: TGCAGTGCTAGTTTTGGACAGGCCGAATACGAGCAGTACTTC. Protein product: CSASFGQAEYEQYF.